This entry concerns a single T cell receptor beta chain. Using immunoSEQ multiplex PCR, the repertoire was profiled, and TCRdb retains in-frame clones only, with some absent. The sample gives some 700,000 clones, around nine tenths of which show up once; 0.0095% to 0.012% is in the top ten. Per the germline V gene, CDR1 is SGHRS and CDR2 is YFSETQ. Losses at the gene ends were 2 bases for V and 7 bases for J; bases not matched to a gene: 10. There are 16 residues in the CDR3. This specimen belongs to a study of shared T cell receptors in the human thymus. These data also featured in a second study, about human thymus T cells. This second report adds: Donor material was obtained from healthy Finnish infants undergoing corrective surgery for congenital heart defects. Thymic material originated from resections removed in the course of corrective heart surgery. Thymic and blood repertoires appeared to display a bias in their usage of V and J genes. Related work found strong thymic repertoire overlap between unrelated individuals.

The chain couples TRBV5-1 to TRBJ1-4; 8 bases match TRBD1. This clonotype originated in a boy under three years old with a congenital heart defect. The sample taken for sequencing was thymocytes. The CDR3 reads CASSFPTGQESEKLFF. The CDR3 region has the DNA TGCGCCAGCAGCTTTCCGACGGGACAGGAGAGTGAAAAACTGTTTTTT.